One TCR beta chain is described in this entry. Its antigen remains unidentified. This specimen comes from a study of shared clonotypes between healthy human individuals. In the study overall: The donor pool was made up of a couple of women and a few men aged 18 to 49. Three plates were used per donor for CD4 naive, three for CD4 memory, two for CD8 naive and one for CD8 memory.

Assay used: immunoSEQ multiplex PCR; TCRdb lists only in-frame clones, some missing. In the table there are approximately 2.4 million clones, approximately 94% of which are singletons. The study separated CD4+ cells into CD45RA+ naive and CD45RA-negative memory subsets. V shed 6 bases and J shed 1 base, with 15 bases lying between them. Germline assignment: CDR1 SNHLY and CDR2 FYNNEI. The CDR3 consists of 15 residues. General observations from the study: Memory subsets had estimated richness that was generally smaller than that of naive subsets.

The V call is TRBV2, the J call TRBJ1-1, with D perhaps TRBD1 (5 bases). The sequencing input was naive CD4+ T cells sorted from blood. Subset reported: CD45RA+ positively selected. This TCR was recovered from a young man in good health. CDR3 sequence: CASRYTPGQNTEAFF. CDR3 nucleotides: TGTGCCAGCAGGTATACTCCCGGACAGAACACTGAAGCTTTCTTT.